This TCR beta chain was observed in a study of cytomegalovirus exposure and HLA in healthy donors (dated by TCRdb to the late 2010s). Regarding the complete study: An earlier analysis of approximately 600 of the donors reported roughly 270 Gb of sequence data and 100 million to 140 million unique TCR beta sequences from about 180 million T cells. An early release that covered more than 550 HLA-typed donors contained approximately 320 gigabases of sequencing data and tens of millions of unique TCR sequences. The genetic ancestry cluster associated with self-reported Caucasian donors included over 80% of the approximately 400 genotyped donors. The study aimed to test whether cataloging public T cell receptors could reveal signatures of past pathogen exposure. The T cell repertoires of 670 or so subjects were profiled by immunosequencing and related to cytomegalovirus serostatus. Along with the approximately 670-subject first cohort, a separate validation cohort of over a hundred different subjects was used. High-throughput TCR immunosequencing, statistical association of individual TCRs with disease status, and machine learning were combined to predict cytomegalovirus infection status. A later analysis re-examined previously published TCR beta repertoires from over 500 donors and added high-resolution HLA genotyping to investigate patterns of TCR occurrence. Rather than drawing on any new phenotypic data, the later analysis identified candidate immune exposures from TCR beta sequences and the way those sequences occurred across donors. In an earlier analysis of over 550 of the donors, high-throughput TCR beta sequencing was used to judge whether each TCR beta V gene segment behaved as functional or pseudogenic. Alongside the repertoire data, information on donor age, sex, ethnicity and CMV serostatus was compiled. A later genetic analysis took genome-wide SNP genotypes for 398 of the 666 donors and used that subset as a discovery cohort. Every discovery cohort repertoire had been produced on one sequencing platform. HLA typing included class I and class II loci at four-digit resolution. The number of donors typed differed by locus, with roughly 620-630 for A, B, C, DRB1 and DQB1, around 500 for DQA1, over 600 for DPA1, and roughly 450 for DPB1. Because of strong linkage in the cohort, roughly five DR-DQ haplotypes were treated as single units for association and clustering. Among about 360 genotyped donors of the cohort, an average of about 240,000 unique TCR beta nucleotide sequences were sequenced per donor, about a sixth of them non-productive. Paper-wide results and their limitations: Linkage disequilibrium might explain the correlated functional status among segregating V segments, but an unknown experimental factor could not be ruled out. Because counts were too low, 15 or so rarely observed V segments, including chromosome 9 orphons, were excluded from the earlier analysis of several hundred of the donors. Cytomegalovirus status was reported to be diagnosed by the classifier with high specificity and sensitivity in both the original and validation cohorts. Because some donors lacked HLA typing at each locus, the association tests relied only on the typed subset. Most TCR sequences were observed very rarely across donors, whereas some public TCRs were present in many individuals. According to a later analysis, most CMV-associated TCR beta chains appeared to be HLA-restricted, and the HLA associations seemed to be driven largely by CMV exposure. A cluster of highly shared sequence variants was judged likely to be a technical artifact of the sequencing pipeline. According to a later analysis, TCR association rates differed among HLA loci, with DRB1 alleles showing the most associated TCRs and HLA-C alleles showing the fewest. Specific HLA alleles were associated with 15,000 to 20,000 TCR beta sequences at a false discovery rate of 0.05 in a later analysis. Broadly in line with IMGT annotations, most TCR beta V segments showed up in productive rearrangements about 87% or about 30% of the time in an earlier analysis of 450 to 600 of the donors. When HLA alleles, especially DR and DQ, strongly co-occurred, TCR associations were difficult to assign to individual alleles. The only immune exposure information available for the cohort was CMV serostatus. This cohort had only TCR beta chains sequenced, and the lack of alpha or paired-chain data limited which features could be detected. A later genetic analysis associated a missense DCLRE1C variant with V-gene and J-gene trimming of TCR beta chains, and an independent cohort replicated the association. In the study, 164 TCR beta chains were listed as associated with cytomegalovirus. Compared with equally common non-associated chains, HLA-associated TCR beta chains in a later analysis were more clonally expanded and had lower generation probabilities. A further reported finding was that TCR beta sequences accurately predicted the HLA-A and HLA-B alleles for most subjects in the first cohort. Roughly uniform sequencing depth across donors was assumed in presence/absence analyses, although this assumption may not hold. A later analysis reported that several top co-occurrence clusters appeared linked to parvovirus B19, influenza, CMV and Epstein-Barr virus. According to the authors, the approach could potentially be generalized to other disease states and immunological phenotypes. In vitro tests confirmed that three of the cytomegalovirus-associated TCR beta chains recognize cytomegalovirus antigens. Some IMGT-functional V segments, including TRBV6-2 and TRBV6-3, could not be distinguished by the 87-base-pair reads and were therefore excluded. According to a later genetic analysis, donors in an Asian-associated ancestry cluster had fewer N-insertions in productive TCRs than the approximately 700-donor mean.

Library generation was performed with the immunoSEQ multiplex PCR assay. For the multiplex PCR, a mixture combining 60 forward primers for TCR Vbeta segments and 13 reverse primers for TCR Jbeta segments was used. Amplification of the CDR3 region of rearranged TCR beta genes was performed with a multiplex PCR assay on genomic DNA. The amplified TCR beta libraries were sequenced on the Illumina HiSeq System as 87-base-pair reads. Per the source publication's procedure: A later analysis tallied tens of millions of unique TCR beta chains across the 640 or so repertoires, and around 9.9 million of those chains were shared by two or more donors. Raw reads were error-corrected and collapsed into unique sequences with a nearest-neighbor algorithm that merged closely related sequences to remove PCR and sequencing errors. To assign V, D and J gene segments, CDR3 sequences were aligned to IMGT reference sequences. For a sequence to be retained, at least a six-nucleotide match to both a V gene segment and a J gene segment was required. A rearrangement was called productive if the CDR3 had no stop codons and remained in frame with V and J, and every other rearrangement was called non-productive. CDR3 was defined according to IMGT convention as the region running from the second conserved V-encoded cysteine to the conserved J-encoded phenylalanine. The earlier analysis of fewer than 750 of the donors excluded sequences that lacked an unambiguous match to a single V gene segment. An earlier analysis of about 600 of the donors called V segments functional above 56.7% productive rearrangements and segregating when the between-donor standard deviation exceeded 5%. To diagnose cytomegalovirus status from the catalog of TCR beta chain sequences, a statistical classification framework was built. A later analysis assigned V and J genes by comparing TCR nucleotide sequences with IMGT/GENE-DB human TR gene sequences. In a later analysis, CDR3 sequences and most-parsimonious VDJ recombination scenarios were assigned using the TCRdist pipeline. A later analysis defined each TCR beta chain by its CDR3 amino acid sequence plus V-gene family, and excluded reads lacking a unique V-gene family. As a way to deal with suspected cross-contamination and a sequencing artifact, a later analysis dropped hundreds of nucleotide sequences that were highly shared and had low generation probability. A later analysis calculated a clonal expansion index for each public chain from normalized within-repertoire ranks of inferred template counts. Generation probabilities in a later analysis came from a VDJ recombination model fitted to out-of-frame rearrangements, and those results were checked against IGoR. In a later analysis, TCR-TCR, TCR-HLA and TCR-CMV co-occurrence was scored with hypergeometric tests, and a repertoire-size bias correction was applied to TCR pairs. False discovery rates were estimated in a later analysis by permuting HLA or CMV assignments 20 times. In a later analysis, co-occurring TCRs were grouped with DBSCAN, and TCRdist sequence similarity was added when clustering was performed within HLA-allele-positive subsets. For co-occurrence clustering, repertoires with fewer than 30,000 or more than 120,000 public chains were excluded, along with four to six repertoires with anomalous nucleotide sharing. This is the immuneACCESS table as TCRdb keeps it, with only in-frame sequences that have V and J called. A part of the clones is gone; compared with another copy, unresolved V genes explain less than half, and the rest is unexplained. Clone size and V and J calls were adopted from that table, with D and trimming inferred from the DNA. Recorded for this sample are some 180,000 clones; roughly 10% of them occurred a single time. The ten largest make up approximately 1.5% of the sample.

In its sample, this clone was seen a few times. Its cognate antigen has yet to be identified. No base quality values were provided; no much bigger clone lies one nucleotide off. In total, roughly 670 healthy bone marrow donors made up the cohort. Cohort members were all nominally healthy when sampled, although unrecorded immune exposures were likely present. The donor was CMV seropositive and belonged to the group of 250 to 300 seropositive cohort members. Each donor provided a peripheral blood sample, and peripheral blood mononuclear cells were used for TCR beta sequencing. Genomic DNA was extracted from the blood cell samples with the Qiagen DNeasy Blood Extraction Kit. Per the germline V gene, SGDLS is the CDR1 and YYNGEE is the CDR2. The V end gives up 1 base and the J end 4 bases, leaving 4 bases in the junction not matched to a gene. Reading from cysteine to phenylalanine, the CDR3 counts 15 amino acids. CDR3 DNA is the only sequence kept; it has 45 bases, read in frame from the first base.

This sequence originates from a woman in her twenties or thirties in good health and CMV-seropositive. This chain is built from TRBV9 and TRBJ2-1, with 8 junctional bases fitting TRBD2. Sequencing was performed on PBMCs. The CDR3 protein sequence reads: CASSVKRELYNEQFF. The DNA sequence follows: TGTGCCAGCAGCGTAAAGCGGGAGCTGTACAATGAGCAGTTCTTC.